This section outlines one T cell receptor (beta chain) sequence together with its context. This record belongs to a study of blood T cell repertoires in COVID-19. In the study overall: The United States, Italy and Spain were the sources of the acute and convalescent COVID-19 samples. In each case, the material was cDNA or gDNA derived from T cells, B-cell-depleted T cells, or PBMCs.

This CDR3 comprises 13 residues. Germline-derived CDR1 and CDR2 are SGHRS and YFSETQ. Trimming removed 10 bases at V and 3 bases at J, with 16 bases between. The method was immunoSEQ multiplex PCR; TCRdb's version includes in-frame clones alone and lacks a portion of them. The sample lists about 270,000 clones; about 90% were seen once. The sample consisted of peripheral blood. The sequence was collected from a woman aged 25 to 39 with COVID-19, enrolled during active disease. The chain employs TRBV5-1 and TRBJ1-1, with a possible D match to TRBD1 (5 bases). The DNA for the CDR3 is TGCGCCTCCTCGGGGGAGCGGTACACTGAAGCTTTCTTT. Amino acids: CASSGERYTEAFF.